The 13 T cell receptor beta chains given below trace back to one sample, sequenced in a study of T cells in Graves' hyperthyroidism and ophthalmopathy. RNA transcripts yielded amplified TCR beta CDR3 regions. During a first-round RT-PCR of the TCR CDR3, the HTBI primer set was used. TCRdb independently ran MiXCR on the multiplex PCR reads; one entry per CDR3 protein. This sample yields 500,000 to 550,000 distinct CDR3 sequences, of which less than 25% are seen a single time; roughly 29% belongs to the top ten. The sequencing sample was made of blood. The receptors shown here come from a man between 18 and 29 years old with Graves' hyperthyroidism.

This clonotype was observed at least ten times. The V gene is TRBV28, the J gene TRBJ1-1; perhaps TRBD1 as D (5 bases). CDR1 is MDHEN, CDR2 SYDVKM, per germline. CDR3 length equals 15 residues. V gave up 3 bases and J gave up 4 bases, with 15 bases separating them. The CDR3 DNA reads as TGTGCCAGCAGTTTGGGGGGATCAGACGTCACTGAAGCTTTCTTT. It encodes CASSLGGSDVTEAFF.

This clonotype was observed many times. V gene TRBV20-1 combines with J gene TRBJ1-1; no clear D. The CDR3 is made up of 12 amino acids. Trimming removed 0 bases from V and 4 bases from J, with 6 bases in between. Germline assignment: CDR1 DFQATT and CDR2 SNEGSKA (reference sequence). DNA for the CDR3: TGCAGTGCTAGAGATATTGGCACTGAAGCTTTCTTT. The encoded protein is CSARDIGTEAFF.

This clonotype was picked up a small number of times. The rearrangement links TRBV19 to TRBJ2-3, with 7 bases that match TRBD1. The germline CDR1 and CDR2 sequences are LNHDA and SQIVND (reference sequence). This CDR3 has 14 amino acids. V lost 7 bases, J lost 4 bases, and 8 bases stayed unmatched. CDR3 amino acids: CASKPTGTADTQYF. CDR3 DNA sequence: TGTGCCAGTAAGCCGACAGGGACGGCAGATACGCAGTATTTT.

This clonotype was found many times. The chain uses TRBV12-3 or TRBV12-4 and TRBJ1-3; D gene uncertain. CDR3 length: 16 amino acids. V was shortened by 5 bases and J by 2 bases, with 16 bases between the two germline ends. The CDR3 coding sequence is TGTGCCAGCAGTCCCCTCGGGAGCCTTCCTGGAAACACCATATATTTT. Translation gives CASSPLGSLPGNTIYF.

This clonotype was seen ten or more times. V usage is TRBV20-1 and J usage is TRBJ1-1, with a possible D match to TRBD1 (5 bases). V gave up 6 bases and J gave up 1 base, with 15 bases separating them. The CDR3 is 14 amino acids. Germline loops: CDR1 DFQATT, CDR2 SNEGSKA (reference sequence). The CDR3 coding sequence is TGCAGTGCCGACCGAGGGACTAGGAACACTGAAGCTTTCTTT. Its translation: CSADRGTRNTEAFF.

This clonotype has a count of ten or more. The J gene is TRBJ2-5, the V gene TRBV11-2; D remains ambiguous. V was pared by 1 base and J by 2 bases, with 14 bases between. CDR1 is SGHAT and CDR2 is FQNNGV in the germline V gene. The CDR3 loop spans 16 amino acids. The CDR3 sequence: CASSLGVREVQETQYF. The CDR3 DNA is TGTGCCAGCAGCTTAGGGGTTAGGGAAGTGCAAGAGACCCAGTACTTC.

This clonotype was seen repeatedly, ten times or more. The rearrangement links TRBV28 to TRBJ1-1, with D possibly TRBD1 on 5 matching bases. The CDR3 runs to 13 residues. The V gene's germline CDR1 is MDHEN and CDR2 SYDVKM. V was pared by 3 bases and J by 4 bases, with 9 bases between. The CDR3 sequence is CASSLGGLTEAFF. The CDR3 DNA reads as TGTGCCAGCAGTTTGGGGGGACTCACTGAAGCTTTCTTT. Full variable domain (rest looked up from reference TRBV28 and TRBJ1-1): DVKVTQSSRYLVKRTGEKVFLECVQDMDHENMFWYRQDPGLGLRLIYFSYDVKMKEKGDIPEGYSVSREKKERFSLILESASTNQTSMYLCASSLGGLTEAFFGQGTRLTVV.

The chain recombines TRBV28 with TRBJ2-2; 12 positions agree with TRBD1. V was clipped by 6 bases and J by 2 bases; unmatched bases: 7. This CDR3 spans 17 amino acids. Germline values: CDR1 MDHEN, CDR2 SYDVKM. Here the CDR3 reads CASRGQGALINTGELFF. In nucleotides, the CDR3 is TGTGCCAGCAGGGGACAGGGGGCCCTTATCAACACCGGGGAGCTGTTTTTT.

This clonotype appeared many times. CDR3 sequence: CASSEALRGQGGGYTF. The CDR3 DNA follows: TGTGCCAGCAGTGAAGCGCTTCGGGGACAGGGCGGAGGCTACACCTTC. The V gene is TRBV2, the J gene TRBJ1-2; TRBD1 matches 9 bases. The CDR3 spans 16 residues. Trimming at V came to 0 bases and at J to 8 bases, leaving 10 bases not matched to a gene. Germline loops: CDR1 SNHLY, CDR2 FYNNEI.

This clonotype came up a few times. The junction departs from germline at one end; a sequencing error may be responsible. This chain connects TRBV6-1 to TRBJ2-5; weak D call: TRBD1 (6 bases). Germline CDR1 reads MNHNS; CDR2 reads SASEGT. The CDR3 is made up of 13 amino acids. DNA of the CDR3: TGTACCAGCAGCCCGACAGGCCAAGAGACCCAGTACTTC. Protein: CTSSPTGQETQYF.

V gene TRBV2 combines with J gene TRBJ1-2; D gene unclear. Trimming removed 3 bases at V and 3 bases at J, with 14 bases between. Germline CDR1 and CDR2: SNHLY and FYNNEI. The CDR3 contains 15 residues. The CDR3 region is CASSDMEVVDYGYTF. DNA of the CDR3: TGTGCCAGCAGTGATATGGAAGTAGTCGACTATGGCTACACCTTC.

This clonotype was detected a few times. The chain's CDR3 is CASTPAGTSTYEQYF. The DNA of the CDR3 is TGCGCCAGCACCCCCGCCGGGACTAGCACTTACGAGCAGTACTTC. The chain links TRBV5-1 to TRBJ2-7; TRBD2 matches 9 bases. Trimming took 6 bases from V and 4 from J; bases not matched to a gene: 11. This CDR3 is 15 amino acids long. Germline V gene lookup returns CDR1 SGHRS and CDR2 YFSETQ.

About this clonotype itself: A much larger clone sits a single nucleotide away, making a read error possible. The chain is built from TRBV28 and TRBJ1-1; perhaps TRBD1 as D (5 bases). CDR1 MDHEN and CDR2 SYDVKM come from the germline V gene. This CDR3 contains 11 residues. Here the CDR3 DNA reads TGTGCCAGCGGGGGACTAAGTGAATCTTTCTTT. This translates into CASGGLSESFF.